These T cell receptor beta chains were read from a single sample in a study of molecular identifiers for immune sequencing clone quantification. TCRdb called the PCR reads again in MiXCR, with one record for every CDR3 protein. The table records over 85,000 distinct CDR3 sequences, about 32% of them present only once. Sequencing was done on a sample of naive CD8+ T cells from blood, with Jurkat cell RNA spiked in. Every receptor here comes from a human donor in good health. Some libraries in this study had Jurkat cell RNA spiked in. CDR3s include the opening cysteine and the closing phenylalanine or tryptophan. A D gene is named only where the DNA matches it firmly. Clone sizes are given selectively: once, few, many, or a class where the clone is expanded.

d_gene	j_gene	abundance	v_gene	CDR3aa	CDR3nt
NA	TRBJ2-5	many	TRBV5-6	CASSLAAGRKTQYF	TGTGCCAGCAGCTTGGCGGCAGGGAGAAAGACCCAGTACTTC
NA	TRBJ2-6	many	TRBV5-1	CASSLDRTSGANVLTF	TGCGCCAGCAGCTTGGACAGGACTTCTGGGGCCAACGTCCTGACTTTC
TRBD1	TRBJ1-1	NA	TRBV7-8	CASSLHLQGQPEAFF	TGTGCCAGCAGCTTACACCTACAGGGGCAGCCTGAAGCTTTCTTT
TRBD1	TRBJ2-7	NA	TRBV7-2	CASSPDRVRWEQYF	TGTGCCAGCAGCCCAGACAGGGTCCGTTGGGAGCAGTACTTC
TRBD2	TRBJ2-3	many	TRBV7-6	CASSLSVLAGVDTQYF	TGTGCCAGCAGCTTATCAGTACTAGCGGGAGTAGATACGCAGTATTTT
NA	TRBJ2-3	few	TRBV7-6	CASSITLGGGLADTQYF	TGTGCCAGCAGCATCACCCTTGGGGGGGGCCTCGCAGATACGCAGTATTTT
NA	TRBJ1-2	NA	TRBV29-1	CSVVDRASYGYTF	TGCAGCGTTGTGGACAGAGCCTCTTATGGCTACACCTTC
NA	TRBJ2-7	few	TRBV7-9	CASSYTGTDPYEQYF	TGTGCCAGCAGCTACACCGGGACGGACCCGTACGAGCAGTACTTC
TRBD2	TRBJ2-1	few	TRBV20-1	CSARTSGSSYNEQFF	TGCAGTGCTAGAACTAGCGGAAGCTCCTACAATGAGCAGTTCTTC
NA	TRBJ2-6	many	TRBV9	CASSSAIGANVLTF	TGTGCCAGCAGCAGCGCGATCGGGGCCAACGTCCTGACTTTC
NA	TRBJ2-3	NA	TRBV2	CASSDLLDTQYF	TGTGCCAGCAGTGACCTTCTCGATACGCAGTATTTT
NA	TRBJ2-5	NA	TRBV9	CASSVERQVGETQYF	TGTGCCAGCAGCGTAGAGCGACAGGTTGGGGAGACCCAGTACTTC
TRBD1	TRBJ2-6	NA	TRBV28	CASSPQDRTGANVLTF	TGTGCCAGCAGTCCTCAGGACAGGACTGGGGCCAACGTCCTGACTTTC
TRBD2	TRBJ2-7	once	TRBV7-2	CASSFLLTSGGIYEQYF	TGTGCCAGCAGCTTCCTGCTGACTAGCGGGGGGATATACGAGCAGTACTTC
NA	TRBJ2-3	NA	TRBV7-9	CASGAAGTDTQYF	TGTGCCAGCGGGGCAGCGGGCACAGATACGCAGTATTTT
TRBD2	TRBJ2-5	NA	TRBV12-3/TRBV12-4	CASRLSRPLAEETQYF	TGTGCCAGCAGGTTGTCCAGGCCCCTAGCGGAAGAGACCCAGTACTTC
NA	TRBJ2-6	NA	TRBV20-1	CSARDSGANVMTF	TGCAGTGCGAGGGATTCTGGGGCCAACGTCATGACTTTC
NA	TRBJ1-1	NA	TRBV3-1	CASSQGTEGYEAFF	TGTGCCAGCAGCCAAGGGACGGAAGGCTATGAAGCTTTCTTT
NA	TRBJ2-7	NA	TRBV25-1	CASSDNSNEQYF	TGTGCCAGCAGTGACAACTCCAACGAGCAGTACTTC
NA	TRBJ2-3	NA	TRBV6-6	CASSPTDYPSDTQYF	TGTGCCAGCAGCCCTACCGACTACCCTTCCGATACGCAGTATTTT